The rows below give T cell receptor beta chains drawn from one sample of a study of blood T cell repertoires in COVID-19. The table came from immunoSEQ multiplex PCR; TCRdb's copy has only in-frame clones and leaves some out. The sample contains some 190,000 clones, around 85% of which appear only once. Sequenced: peripheral blood. The source is a man aged 80 or over with COVID-19, enrolled during active disease. Both conserved end residues are trimmed from each CDR3. Not all rows give a size; the values are once, few, many and, for expanded clones, a class.

cdr3_aa j_call v_call clone_size
ASSLDRANYGYT TRBJ1-2 TRBV5-1 -
ASSLVRGRGLTEAF TRBJ1-1 TRBV5-1 -
ASSATGESFNEQF TRBJ2-1 TRBV11-3 -
ASSPLQDSYEQY TRBJ2-7 TRBV18 once
ASSLIGQSSGANVLT TRBJ2-6 TRBV5-1 -
ASSTQGFDGYT TRBJ1-2 TRBV7-9 -
ASSLGQAGELF TRBJ2-2 TRBV12-3/TRBV12-4 -
ASSGHLDTGELF TRBJ2-2 TRBV28 -
ASSLAWGAEAF TRBJ1-1 TRBV5-1 few
ASSFSTGRRDTQY TRBJ2-3 TRBV5-1 -
ASSFGQGGQPQH TRBJ1-5 TRBV9 -
ASSGQGGEKLF TRBJ1-4 TRBV5-1 -
ASSIDRGRADTQY TRBJ2-3 TRBV19 once
ASRRQGEEKLF TRBJ1-4 TRBV2 -
ASSLTGRGETQY TRBJ2-5 TRBV5-6 -
ASGVQGNTEAF TRBJ1-1 TRBV9 -
ASSFRRENTIY TRBJ1-3 TRBV13 -
ASSLTLRQPQH TRBJ1-5 TRBV7-2 -
ASRGSGDQPQH TRBJ1-5 TRBV2 -
ASSSTGEKLF TRBJ1-4 TRBV6-5 -
ASSYRGESSPLH TRBJ1-6 TRBV7-9 few
ASSEAYVPGGFYGYT TRBJ1-2 TRBV2 -
ASRSGFSGNTIY TRBJ1-3 TRBV2 -
ASSQSMDSPYGYT TRBJ1-2 TRBV4-3 -
ASRGRQYGYT TRBJ1-2 TRBV10-2 -
ASSWGGESTNEKLF TRBJ1-4 TRBV18 -
ASSPPTGGNYGYT TRBJ1-2 TRBV18 -
SVPRQGDNNEQF TRBJ2-1 TRBV29-1 -
ASSLNNRNSPLH TRBJ1-6 TRBV11-2 -
ASSAGGDYNEQF TRBJ2-1 TRBV19 -
ASNREKGTGELF TRBJ2-2 TRBV2 -
ASSAGGQLNQPQH TRBJ1-5 TRBV5-8 -
ASSWGQGGQPQH TRBJ1-5 TRBV5-6 -
ASSYNQIYNEQF TRBJ2-1 TRBV6-2/TRBV6-3 -
ASSFSDRAQF TRBJ2-1 TRBV12-3/TRBV12-4 -
ASSPGFANSYEQY TRBJ2-7 TRBV11-3 -
ASSLGSGGNNEQF TRBJ2-1 TRBV11-2 -
ASSVDSGGTNSPLH TRBJ1-6 TRBV9 -
SARQGALYEQY TRBJ2-7 TRBV29-1 few
ASRSGTLNNQPQH TRBJ1-5 TRBV5-1 -
ASSFAGGRNEQF TRBJ2-1 TRBV7-2 -
ASGAGALYNEQF TRBJ2-1 TRBV2 once
ASSGQRGNTEAF TRBJ1-1 TRBV19 few
ASGPGTGRGQPQH TRBJ1-5 TRBV12-5 -
ASSQDQTQPKAEAF TRBJ1-1 TRBV3-1/TRBV3-2 -
ASSPMGSTGELF TRBJ2-2 TRBV7-2 -
ASSSGQGNTEAF TRBJ1-1 TRBV18 -
SVEEASLYGYT TRBJ1-2 TRBV29-1 -